This TCR beta chain was found in a study of T cells after yellow fever vaccination. Study in general: Low-cell-number fractions underwent preparation using SMART-Seq v4 Ultra Low Input.

The CDR3 is made up of 16 amino acids. Germline loops: CDR1 SGHRS, CDR2 YFSETQ. Note on this clonotype: The target antigen is unknown. With a much larger clone just one base away, this may be a read error.

Via MiXCR, TCRdb re-called the 5' RACE reads, giving one row per CDR3 protein. The sample consists of more than 65,000 distinct CDR3 sequences, more than 5.5% of them appearing once. General study points: Post-booster reappearance was seen for most primary-vaccination clones (about 96% CD4, about 88% CD8). Weaker in magnitude, the secondary response showed a faster peak on day 5 versus 15. A small share of clonotypes appeared in both CD4 and CD8 compartments.

The sample here was CD8+ T cells sorted from PBMCs, taken 10 to 11 days after the first yellow fever vaccination. The chain joins TRBV5-1 to TRBJ2-1; D is perhaps TRBD1 (6 bases). The TCR was taken from a man younger than 30 who received the YFV17D yellow fever vaccine. CDR3 in amino acids: CGSSLVLDRRYNEQFF. The CDR3 nucleotides are TGCGGCAGCAGCTTGGTACTGGACAGAAGATACAATGAGCAGTTCTTC.